This passage covers 2 T cell receptor beta chains from one sample sequenced in a study of cytomegalovirus exposure and HLA in healthy donors. PCR was performed using 60 Vbeta and 13 Jbeta primers. Profiling relied on immunoSEQ multiplex PCR, and the TCRdb table lists in-frame clones only, not all of them. The sample contains about 200,000 clones, around 79% of which appear only once. Source material: PBMCs. The receptors were gathered from a woman aged 45-65 years in good health and CMV-seronegative.

The CDR3 loop reads CASRGSGNIQYF. In DNA form, the CDR3 reads TGTGCCAGTAGGGGGAGTGGAAACATTCAGTACTTC. The genes are TRBV7-2 and TRBJ2-4; a possible D gene is TRBD1 (6 bases). The V gene lost 9 bases and the J gene lost 6 bases, with 12 bases spanning the gap. Per germline, CDR1 SGHTA and CDR2 FQGNSA. The CDR3 sequence is 12 residues long.

The rearrangement joins TRBV7-2 to TRBJ2-7; D call uncertain. The CDR3 length is 12 residues. Trimming cost V 1 base and J 6 bases, with 7 bases left between them. Germline CDR1 SGHTA, CDR2 FQGNSA. The CDR3 nucleotides are TGTGCCAGCAGCTTAGATAAGCCCGAGCAGTACTTC. This translates into CASSLDKPEQYF.